Reported below is one T cell receptor (beta chain). This clone came up once. The specificity of this receptor is unknown. Nothing much larger sits one base from this clone, and base qualities are not available. Libraries were constructed by the immunoSEQ multiplex PCR assay. Rearranged TCR beta chain products were amplified from genomic DNA of sorted T-cell subsets and sequenced. For the original study's pipeline: Shannon entropy and Simpson indices were used to quantify the repertoire diversity of productive TCR beta rearrangements. To gauge clonal expansion, the frequencies of the 100 most abundant productive TCR beta clonotypes among total reads were added together. A self-reactivity index based on amino acid usage at CDR3beta positions 6 and 7 was applied to the TRB repertoires. Repertoire analyses used two-way ANOVA; flow cytometric analyses used Student t or Mann-Whitney tests. TCRdb's version of the immuneACCESS table is confined to in-frame rearrangements and falls short of the full clone set. An unresolved V gene accounts for under half of the shortfall where checked; the remainder is of unknown origin. The V and J calls and clone size are taken from that table; D and trimming were inferred from the DNA. This sample lists about 8,500 clones; around 81% were detected once. The ten largest clones capture roughly a third of the sample.

The sample is drawn from a study of regulatory and conventional T cells in RAG deficiency (dated by TCRdb to the late 2010s). Describing the broader study: High-throughput TCR beta sequencing was used to compare the diversity and composition of the Treg, conventional CD4+ and CD8+ T cell repertoires of RAG-deficient patients with those of healthy controls. Paper-wide results and their limitations: Compared with controls, Omenn syndrome and CID/AS patients had 80 to 100-fold fewer unique TCR beta sequences in Treg cells, but only roughly 10-fold fewer in the other subsets. Some T-cell subset analyses were not performed for some subjects. All patient T-cell subsets had shorter CDR3 lengths; Omenn syndrome patients showed >80% Treg-Tconv repertoire overlap at nucleotide and amino acid level. RAG-deficient patients showed markedly lower Shannon entropy and higher Simpson indices than control T-cell subpopulations. In Omenn syndrome patients, sorted CD25-high CD127-low cells may represent peripherally activated cells rather than bona fide Treg cells.

Eight or nine healthy control donors served as the comparison group for repertoire analyses. Before genomic DNA extraction, CD8+ T cells lacking CD4 were purified from blood. Cut back by 3 bases and 2 bases, the V and J ends lie 1 base apart. CDR1 LGHNA and CDR2 YSLEER were looked up in the germline V gene. Taken from cysteine to phenylalanine, the CDR3 has 12 residues. Left in the record is the CDR3 DNA by itself, 36 bases read in frame from the first base. The data were also submitted as part of a second study, on regulatory T cells. The second study's paper adds: The multiplex PCR used 52 forward TRBV primers and 13 reverse TRBJ primers, with assay-based and computational corrections for amplification bias. Repertoires from patients had restricted unique TRB V-J pairs and skewed V and J gene usage, with the strongest effect in regulatory T cells. The study compared T-cell receptor beta repertoires of sorted regulatory, conventional CD4+ and CD8+ T cells in CD3G-deficient patients with those in healthy controls. Peripheral blood mononuclear cells were isolated by Ficoll density separation. CD3+ CD8+ CD4- T cells were isolated on a FACSAria cell sorter. Within the immunoSEQ assay, multiplex PCR amplified rearranged TRB loci from genomic DNA. An Illumina HiSeq platform was used to sequence the TRB amplicons. Raw sequences were error-filtered and aligned to reference gene sequences by custom algorithms, then analyzed with the immunoSEQ online tools. Frequencies of productive and nonproductive TRB rearrangements were evaluated among both unique and total sequences. Group comparisons used t tests, Mann-Whitney tests or two-way ANOVA run in Prism software.

The chain couples TRBV4-3 to TRBJ2-2; the D gene lacks a confident call. The clonotype comes from a human donor in good health. Sequenced material: CD8+ T cells sorted from blood. The CDR3 reads as follows: CASSHNTGELFF. Here is the DNA: TGCGCCAGCAGCCACAACACCGGGGAGCTGTTTTTT.